Following are 3 T cell receptor beta chains from one sample sequenced in a study of identical twins. TCRdb processed the 5' RACE reads anew with MiXCR; each CDR3 protein has one entry. The sample holds some 790,000 distinct CDR3 sequences, about 20% seen once. The same data also went into a second study, on T cells expressing NK-cell markers.

Sequencing was performed on PBMCs. All receptors derive from a woman between 18 and 29 years old in good health.

The chain carries TRBV3-1 and TRBJ2-1, with TRBD2 matching over 7 bases. Per germline, CDR1 LGHDT and CDR2 YNNKEL (reference sequence). This CDR3 region has 17 residues. Trimming at V came to 0 bases and at J to 1 base, leaving 6 bases not matched to a gene. The CDR3 DNA is TGTGCCAGCAGCCAAGATGTAGGACTAGTATCCTACAATGAGCAGTTCTTC. It is translated as CASSQDVGLVSYNEQFF.

The gene calls are TRBV20-1 and TRBJ2-7, with 8 bases that match TRBD2. This CDR3 contains 16 residues. The germline V gene encodes CDR1 DFQATT and CDR2 SNEGSKA (reference sequence). The ends lost 3 bases at V and 3 bases at J; junction bases unmatched: 13. The CDR3 reads CSASPSGRGLVYEQYF. The CDR3 DNA follows: TGCAGTGCTAGTCCCAGCGGGAGAGGGTTGGTCTACGAGCAGTACTTC.

The genes are TRBV20-1 and TRBJ1-1, with D perhaps TRBD1 (6 bases). The CDR3 length is 12 residues. V lost 6 bases and J lost 5, with 13 bases in between. CDR1 is DFQATT and CDR2 is SNEGSKA in the germline V gene (reference sequence). For the CDR3, the DNA is TGCAGTGCAAGGGGAAGGGGGACTGAAGCTTTCTTT. This sequence encodes CSARGRGTEAFF.